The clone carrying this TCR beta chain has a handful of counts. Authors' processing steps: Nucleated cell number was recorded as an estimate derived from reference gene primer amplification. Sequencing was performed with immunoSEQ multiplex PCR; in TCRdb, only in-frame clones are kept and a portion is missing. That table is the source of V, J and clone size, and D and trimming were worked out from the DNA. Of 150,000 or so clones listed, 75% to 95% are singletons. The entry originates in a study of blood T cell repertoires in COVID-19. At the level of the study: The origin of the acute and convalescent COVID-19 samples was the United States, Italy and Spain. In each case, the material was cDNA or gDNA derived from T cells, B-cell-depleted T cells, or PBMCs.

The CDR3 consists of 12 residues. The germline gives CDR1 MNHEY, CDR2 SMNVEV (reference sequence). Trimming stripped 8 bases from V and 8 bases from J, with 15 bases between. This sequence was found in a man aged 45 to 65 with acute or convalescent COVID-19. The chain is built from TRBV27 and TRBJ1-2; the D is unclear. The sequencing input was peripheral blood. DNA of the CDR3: TGTGCCAGCGGAAATGGGCCTCGAGGCTACACCTTC. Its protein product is CASGNGPRGYTF.